The source of this T cell receptor beta chain is a study of T cell responses to AZD1222 COVID-19 vaccine. Concerning this clone: The antigen remains unidentified.

There are 14 residues in the CDR3. Trimming stripped 5 bases from V and 5 bases from J, with 15 bases between. The germline CDR1 and CDR2 sequences are SGHTA and FQGNSA. Assay: immunoSEQ multiplex PCR; the TCRdb copy retains only in-frame clones and omits some. The top ten clones hold 1.5% of a sample with about 84,000 clones, approximately 90% of them seen once. Overall study results and limits: The sample set comprised mostly white British donors with more females, and clonal diversity was possibly underestimated. Baseline seropositives among AZD1222 recipients totaled only 5 to 7.

Sequenced material: peripheral blood, taken on day 0 of AZD1222 vaccination. V gene TRBV7-2 combines with J gene TRBJ1-1; D not resolved. The sequence was obtained from an adult in good health. The CDR3 sequence is CASSPQPGVTEAFF. DNA of the CDR3: TGTGCCAGCAGCCCTCAACCGGGAGTTACTGAAGCTTTCTTT.